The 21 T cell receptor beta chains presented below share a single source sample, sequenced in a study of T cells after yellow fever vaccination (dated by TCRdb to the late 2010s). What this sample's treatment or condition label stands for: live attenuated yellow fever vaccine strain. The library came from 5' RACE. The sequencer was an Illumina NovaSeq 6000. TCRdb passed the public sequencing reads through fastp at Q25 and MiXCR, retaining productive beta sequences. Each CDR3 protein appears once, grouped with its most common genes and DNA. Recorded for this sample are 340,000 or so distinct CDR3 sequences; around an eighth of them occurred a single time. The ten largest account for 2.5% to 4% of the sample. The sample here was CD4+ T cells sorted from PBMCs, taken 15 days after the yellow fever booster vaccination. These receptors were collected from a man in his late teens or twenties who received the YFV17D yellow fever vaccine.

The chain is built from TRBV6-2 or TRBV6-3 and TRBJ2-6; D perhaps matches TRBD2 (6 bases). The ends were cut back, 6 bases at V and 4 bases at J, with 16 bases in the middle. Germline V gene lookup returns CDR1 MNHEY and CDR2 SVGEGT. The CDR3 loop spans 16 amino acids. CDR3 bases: TGTGCCAGCAGCCCACCGACCGGGAGAGGGGCCAACGTCCTGACTTTC. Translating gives CASSPPTGRGANVLTF.

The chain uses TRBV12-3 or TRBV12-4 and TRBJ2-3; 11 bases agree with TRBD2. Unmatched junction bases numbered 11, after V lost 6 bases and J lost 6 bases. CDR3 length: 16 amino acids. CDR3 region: CASSRRLAGGWDTQYF. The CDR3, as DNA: TGTGCCAGCAGCCGAAGGCTAGCGGGGGGCTGGGATACGCAGTATTTT.

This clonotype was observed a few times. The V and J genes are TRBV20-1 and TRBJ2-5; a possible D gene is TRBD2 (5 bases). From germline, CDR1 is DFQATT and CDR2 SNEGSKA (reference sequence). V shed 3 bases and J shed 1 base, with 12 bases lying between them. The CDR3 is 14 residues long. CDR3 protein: CSASLAGLQETQYF. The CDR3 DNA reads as TGCAGTGCTAGCCTGGCGGGCCTCCAAGAGACCCAGTACTTC.

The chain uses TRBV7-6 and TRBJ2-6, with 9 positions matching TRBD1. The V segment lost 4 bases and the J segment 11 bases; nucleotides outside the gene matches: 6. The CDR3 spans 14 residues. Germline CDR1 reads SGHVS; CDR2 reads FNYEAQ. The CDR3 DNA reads TGTGCCAGCAGCTCGGGACAGGGATTCTACGTCCTGACTTTC. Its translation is CASSSGQGFYVLTF.

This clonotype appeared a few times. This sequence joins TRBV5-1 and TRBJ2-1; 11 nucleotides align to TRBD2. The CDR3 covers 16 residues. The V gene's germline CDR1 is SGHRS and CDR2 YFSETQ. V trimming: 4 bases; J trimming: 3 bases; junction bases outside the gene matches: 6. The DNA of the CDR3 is TGCGCCAGCAGCGCTGTAGCGGGGGGGCTCTACAATGAGCAGTTCTTC. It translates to CASSAVAGGLYNEQFF.

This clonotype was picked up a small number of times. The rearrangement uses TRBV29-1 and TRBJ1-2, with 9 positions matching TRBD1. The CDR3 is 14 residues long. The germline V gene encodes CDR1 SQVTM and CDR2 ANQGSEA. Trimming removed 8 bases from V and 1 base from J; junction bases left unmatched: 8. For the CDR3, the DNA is TGCAGCATTTTTCCGGGACAGGGTAACTATGGCTACACCTTC. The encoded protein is CSIFPGQGNYGYTF.

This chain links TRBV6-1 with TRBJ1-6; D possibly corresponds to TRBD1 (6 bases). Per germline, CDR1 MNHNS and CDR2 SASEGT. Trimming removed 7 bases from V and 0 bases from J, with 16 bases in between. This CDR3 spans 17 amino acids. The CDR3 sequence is CASTASGAGSYNSPLHF. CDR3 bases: TGTGCCAGCACAGCCTCGGGGGCAGGCTCCTATAATTCACCCCTCCACTTT.

The CDR3 DNA is TGTGCCACCAGTGACCTCGGGCTTAGCTACACCTTC. It translates to CATSDLGLSYTF. The rearrangement uses TRBV24-1 and TRBJ1-2, with D unresolved. The CDR3 runs 12 residues. Trimming left V 4 bases short and J 9 bases short, with 11 bases between. Germline V CDR1 and CDR2: KGHDR, SFDVKD.

The DNA for the CDR3 is TGCGCCAGCAGCCCCGGGGCGCCGGCTTCTGGAAACACCATATATTTT. Translating gives CASSPGAPASGNTIYF. The chain combines TRBV5-1 with TRBJ1-3; tentative D call: TRBD1 (5 bases). The germline gives CDR1 SGHRS, CDR2 YFSETQ. The CDR3 covers 16 residues. V dropped 4 bases and J dropped 1 base, with 15 bases sitting between them.

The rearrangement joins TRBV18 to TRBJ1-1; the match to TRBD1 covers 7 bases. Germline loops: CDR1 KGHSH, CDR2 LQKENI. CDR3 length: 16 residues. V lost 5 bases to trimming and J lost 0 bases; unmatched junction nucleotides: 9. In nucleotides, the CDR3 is TGTGCCAGCTCATCGACAGGGACGGTACTGAACACTGAAGCTTTCTTT. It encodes CASSSTGTVLNTEAFF. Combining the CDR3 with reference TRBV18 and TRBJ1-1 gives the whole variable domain NAGVMQNPRHLVRRRGQEARLRCSPMKGHSHVYWYRQLPEEGLKFMVYLQKENIIDESGMPKERFSAEFPKEGPSILRIQQVVRGDSAAYFCASSSTGTVLNTEAFFGQGTRLTVV.

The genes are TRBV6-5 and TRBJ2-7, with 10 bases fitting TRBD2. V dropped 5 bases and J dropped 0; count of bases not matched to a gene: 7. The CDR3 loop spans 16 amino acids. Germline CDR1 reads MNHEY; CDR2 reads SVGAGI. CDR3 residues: CASSPLAGVSSYEQYF. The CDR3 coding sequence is TGTGCCAGCAGTCCCCTAGCGGGGGTGAGCTCCTACGAGCAGTACTTC.

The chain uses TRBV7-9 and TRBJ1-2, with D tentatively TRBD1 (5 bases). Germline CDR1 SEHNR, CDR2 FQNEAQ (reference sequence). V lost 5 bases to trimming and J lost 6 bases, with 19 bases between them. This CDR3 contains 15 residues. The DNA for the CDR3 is TGTGCCAGCAGCCCAAGGGTGGAGGGGCCTGATGGCTACACCTTC. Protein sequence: CASSPRVEGPDGYTF.

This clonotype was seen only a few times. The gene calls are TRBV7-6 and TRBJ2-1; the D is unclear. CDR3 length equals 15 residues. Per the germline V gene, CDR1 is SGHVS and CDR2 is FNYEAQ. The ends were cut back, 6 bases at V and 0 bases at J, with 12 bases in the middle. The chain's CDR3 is CASRLFHSSYNEQFF. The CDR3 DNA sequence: TGTGCCAGCAGGCTTTTCCACTCCTCCTACAATGAGCAGTTCTTC.

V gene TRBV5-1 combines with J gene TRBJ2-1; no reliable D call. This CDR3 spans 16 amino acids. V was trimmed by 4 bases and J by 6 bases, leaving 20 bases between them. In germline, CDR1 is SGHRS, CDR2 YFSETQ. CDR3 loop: CASSAYPPGEGNEQFF. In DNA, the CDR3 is TGCGCCAGCAGCGCCTACCCTCCCGGTGAAGGCAATGAGCAGTTCTTC.

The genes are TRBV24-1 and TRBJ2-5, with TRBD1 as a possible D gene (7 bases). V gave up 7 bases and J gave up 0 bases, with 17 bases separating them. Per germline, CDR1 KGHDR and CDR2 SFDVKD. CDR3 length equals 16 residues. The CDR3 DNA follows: TGTGCCACCAGCCTAAGGGGGCCGGGGGACCAAGAGACCCAGTACTTC. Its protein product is CATSLRGPGDQETQYF.

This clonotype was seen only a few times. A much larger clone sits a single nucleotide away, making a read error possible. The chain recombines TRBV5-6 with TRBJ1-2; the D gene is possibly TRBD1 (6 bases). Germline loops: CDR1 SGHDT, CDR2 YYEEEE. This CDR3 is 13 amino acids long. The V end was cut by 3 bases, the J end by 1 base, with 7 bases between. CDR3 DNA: TGTGCCAGCAGCTCGGACAGTAACTATGGCTACACCTTC. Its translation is CASSSDSNYGYTF.

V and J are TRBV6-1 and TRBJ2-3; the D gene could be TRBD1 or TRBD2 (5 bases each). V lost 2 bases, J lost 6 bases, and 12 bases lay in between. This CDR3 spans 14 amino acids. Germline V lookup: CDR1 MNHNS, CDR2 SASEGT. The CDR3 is CASSEQGPQDTQYF. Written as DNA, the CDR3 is TGTGCCAGCAGTGAACAGGGACCTCAGGATACGCAGTATTTT.

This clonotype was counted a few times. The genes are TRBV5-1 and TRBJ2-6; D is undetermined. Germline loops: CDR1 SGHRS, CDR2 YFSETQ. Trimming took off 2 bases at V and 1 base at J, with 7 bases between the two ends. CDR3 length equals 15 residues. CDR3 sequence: CASSLRVSGANVLTF. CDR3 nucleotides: TGCGCCAGCAGCTTACGGGTTTCTGGGGCCAACGTCCTGACTTTC.

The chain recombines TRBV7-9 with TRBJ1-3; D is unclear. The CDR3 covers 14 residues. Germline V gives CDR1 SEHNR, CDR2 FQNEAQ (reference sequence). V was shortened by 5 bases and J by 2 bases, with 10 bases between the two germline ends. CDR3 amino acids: CASSPNQAGNTIYF. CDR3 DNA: TGTGCCAGCAGCCCCAATCAGGCTGGAAACACCATATATTTT.

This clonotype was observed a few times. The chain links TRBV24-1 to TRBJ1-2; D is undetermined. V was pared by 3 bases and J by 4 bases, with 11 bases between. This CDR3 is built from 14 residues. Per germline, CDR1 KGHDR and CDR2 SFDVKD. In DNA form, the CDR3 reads TGTGCCACCAGTGATGCCCAGAGACTCTATGGCTACACCTTC. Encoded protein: CATSDAQRLYGYTF.

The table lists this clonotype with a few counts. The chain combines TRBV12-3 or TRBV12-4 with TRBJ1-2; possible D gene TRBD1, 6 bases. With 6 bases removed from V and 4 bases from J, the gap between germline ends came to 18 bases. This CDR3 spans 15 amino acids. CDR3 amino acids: CASSRQRGAGYGYTF. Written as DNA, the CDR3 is TGTGCCAGCAGCCGCCAGAGGGGGGCGGGCTATGGCTACACCTTC.